Listed below are T cell receptor beta chains from one sample, sequenced in a study of blood T cells in healthy people across ages. TCRdb fed the 5' RACE reads into MiXCR, producing one record per CDR3 protein. There are about 630,000 distinct CDR3 sequences in the sample; roughly 21% occur only once, and roughly 3.9% lies in the top ten. The sequencing input was blood. The receptors derive from a man in his 70s in good health. Each CDR3 is given without its conserved first and last residue. A clone size is listed for some rows: how often the clone was seen (once, few, many), or a class if it is expanded.

v_call: TRBV27
j_call: TRBJ2-7
clone_size: .
cdr3_aa: ASSLPRQYEQY

v_call: TRBV4-2
j_call: TRBJ2-7
clone_size: few
cdr3_aa: ASSQDTGGPYEQY

v_call: TRBV7-9
j_call: TRBJ2-3
clone_size: .
cdr3_aa: ASRGSGTADTQY

v_call: TRBV20-1
j_call: TRBJ2-3
clone_size: many
cdr3_aa: SAIPGLAGGGWNTQY

v_call: TRBV29-1
j_call: TRBJ2-3
clone_size: .
cdr3_aa: SVAERQEGTNTDTQY

v_call: TRBV12-3/TRBV12-4
j_call: TRBJ2-2
clone_size: few
cdr3_aa: ASRKGTGGWTGELF

v_call: TRBV5-5
j_call: TRBJ1-2
clone_size: .
cdr3_aa: ASSLSWGGRVARGYT

v_call: TRBV7-2
j_call: TRBJ2-3
clone_size: few
cdr3_aa: ASSRTSGYTDTQY

v_call: TRBV6-5
j_call: TRBJ1-1
clone_size: .
cdr3_aa: ASSYSTNRQNTEAF

v_call: TRBV27
j_call: TRBJ1-6
clone_size: .
cdr3_aa: ASRGTGQYNSPLH

v_call: TRBV19
j_call: TRBJ1-1
clone_size: few
cdr3_aa: ASSIPDYFVEAF

v_call: TRBV25-1
j_call: TRBJ1-3
clone_size: few
cdr3_aa: ASSNPGPSGNTIY

v_call: TRBV12-3/TRBV12-4
j_call: TRBJ2-5
clone_size: .
cdr3_aa: ASRGLAGYETQY

v_call: TRBV20-1
j_call: TRBJ2-5
clone_size: .
cdr3_aa: SARGLQETQY

v_call: TRBV7-9
j_call: TRBJ2-5
clone_size: .
cdr3_aa: ASSWGDRATETQY

v_call: TRBV15
j_call: TRBJ1-3
clone_size: .
cdr3_aa: ATSSAAGNSGNTIY

v_call: TRBV20-1
j_call: TRBJ2-7
clone_size: many
cdr3_aa: SACPGTRPTYEQY

v_call: TRBV9
j_call: TRBJ1-2
clone_size: few
cdr3_aa: ASEGDGYT

v_call: TRBV20-1
j_call: TRBJ2-7
clone_size: .
cdr3_aa: SARDSLREVTYEQY

v_call: TRBV12-3/TRBV12-4
j_call: TRBJ2-5
clone_size: .
cdr3_aa: ASSPLGQGLTGEQY

v_call: TRBV12-3/TRBV12-4
j_call: TRBJ1-1
clone_size: few
cdr3_aa: ASSLEGARRFMNTEAF

v_call: TRBV7-6
j_call: TRBJ1-2
clone_size: .
cdr3_aa: ASSLPGGIYGYT

v_call: TRBV28
j_call: TRBJ1-1
clone_size: few
cdr3_aa: ASSLFGGGRGMNTEAF

v_call: TRBV27
j_call: TRBJ1-1
clone_size: .
cdr3_aa: ASSLSSVTRYEAF

v_call: TRBV2
j_call: TRBJ1-1
clone_size: .
cdr3_aa: ASSEWGQNPEAF

v_call: TRBV29-1
j_call: TRBJ2-7
clone_size: .
cdr3_aa: SGQGAGDYEQY

v_call: TRBV20-1
j_call: TRBJ2-7
clone_size: .
cdr3_aa: SATGLASASYEQY

v_call: TRBV7-2
j_call: TRBJ1-2
clone_size: .
cdr3_aa: ASSLAQGGNYGYT

v_call: TRBV5-1
j_call: TRBJ1-6
clone_size: .
cdr3_aa: ASSLEVGGHNSPLH

v_call: TRBV6-2/TRBV6-3
j_call: TRBJ2-7
clone_size: .
cdr3_aa: ASSNGREQY

v_call: TRBV29-1
j_call: .
clone_size: .
cdr3_aa: SVAYRQGAGEQF

v_call: TRBV6-1
j_call: TRBJ2-3
clone_size: few
cdr3_aa: ASSRSFVSGRAKVQYTQY

v_call: TRBV7-9
j_call: TRBJ1-6
clone_size: few
cdr3_aa: ASSLFAGGDSPLH

v_call: TRBV12-3/TRBV12-4
j_call: .
clone_size: .
cdr3_aa: ASSLGLAGTGEQF

v_call: TRBV4-3
j_call: TRBJ2-7
clone_size: .
cdr3_aa: ASSQDEGDRMYEQY

v_call: TRBV9
j_call: TRBJ2-7
clone_size: .
cdr3_aa: ASSLGQGAAYEQY

v_call: TRBV3-1
j_call: TRBJ2-1
clone_size: once
cdr3_aa: ASSQVRTSRNNEQF